What follows are 23 T cell receptor beta chains derived from one specimen sequenced in a study of blood T cell repertoires in COVID-19. Using immunoSEQ multiplex PCR, the repertoire was profiled, and TCRdb retains in-frame clones only, with some absent. The table shows some 120,000 clones, with roughly four fifths occurring only once. Source material: peripheral blood. The receptors derive from a man in his 70s with active or convalescent COVID-19.

The chain carries TRBV6-5 and TRBJ1-5; D is undetermined. This CDR3 is built from 13 residues. Germline loops: CDR1 MNHEY, CDR2 SVGAGI. V lost 6 bases, J lost 0 bases, and 6 bases lay in between. The CDR3 is CASRVYSNQPQHF. In nucleotides, the CDR3 is TGTGCCAGCAGGGTCTATAGCAATCAGCCCCAGCATTTT.

This clone was counted once. The V call is TRBV2, the J call TRBJ1-4, with TRBD1 matching 7 bases. CDR1 is SNHLY and CDR2 is FYNNEI in the germline V gene. CDR3 length: 16 amino acids. The trim removed 7 bases at V and 8 bases at J, leaving 16 bases unmatched. The CDR3 is CASTRARTGGVEKLFF. CDR3 DNA: TGTGCCAGCACGAGGGCACGGACAGGCGGAGTAGAAAAACTGTTTTTT. The variable domain in full, with the rest retrieved from reference TRBV2 and TRBJ1-4, is EPEVTQTPSHQVTQMGQEVILRCVPISNHLYFYWYRQILGQKVEFLVSFYNNEISEKSEIFDDQFSVERPDGSNFTLKIRSTKLEDSAMYFCASTRARTGGVEKLFFGSGTQLSVL.

This chain connects TRBV30 to TRBJ1-1; D is unresolved. CDR1 and CDR2 from the germline V gene are GTSNPN and SVGIG (reference sequence). Trimming left V 5 bases short and J 4 bases short, with 11 bases between. The CDR3 extends over 12 amino acids. The DNA for the CDR3 is TGTGCCTGGGGGGTGGGAGTCACTGAAGCTTTCTTT. Amino acids: CAWGVGVTEAFF.

The chain couples TRBV7-2 to TRBJ1-2; D is possibly TRBD1 (5 bases). With 0 bases removed from V and 6 bases from J, the gap between germline ends came to 8 bases. The CDR3 spans 13 residues. Germline lookup yields CDR1 SGHTA and CDR2 FQGNSA. The CDR3: CASSLAAGNGYTF. In DNA, the CDR3 is TGTGCCAGCAGCTTAGCCGCAGGGAATGGCTACACCTTC.

V gene TRBV12-3 or TRBV12-4 combines with J gene TRBJ1-6; tentative D call: TRBD1 (6 bases). V lost 8 bases, J lost 7 bases, and 12 bases lay in between. The CDR3 consists of 13 residues. The CDR3 region has the DNA TGTGCCAGCGGACAGACGGGGAATTCACCCCTCCACTTT. Translated: CASGQTGNSPLHF.

V and J are TRBV6-5 and TRBJ1-6; 7 bases agree with TRBD1. The CDR3 is made up of 14 amino acids. With V trimmed by 7 bases and J by 15 bases, 15 bases remained unmatched. Germline V lookup: CDR1 MNHEY, CDR2 SVGAGI. The CDR3 here is CASKPGTAGRVLHF. CDR3 DNA sequence: TGTGCCAGCAAACCCGGGACAGCCGGACGCGTCCTCCACTTT.

The rearrangement uses TRBV18 and TRBJ1-1; 7 nucleotides agree with TRBD1. This CDR3 has 15 residues. Germline CDR1 and CDR2: KGHSH and LQKENI. V shed 2 bases, J shed 6 bases, and the junction held 9 bases outside the gene matches. The CDR3 DNA follows: TGTGCCAGCTCACCAGTGACAGGGTTGGTCTCTGAAGCTTTCTTT. Translated: CASSPVTGLVSEAFF.

This clone was seen a single time. The chain links TRBV9 to TRBJ2-3, with TRBD2 matching over 9 bases. The ends lost 3 bases at V and 1 base at J; junction bases unmatched: 9. Germline loops: CDR1 SGDLS, CDR2 YYNGEE. This CDR3 region has 17 residues. The CDR3 nucleotides read TGTGCCAGCAGCGCGACCCCTGGCGGGAGGGGCACAGATACGCAGTATTTT. Its protein product is CASSATPGGRGTDTQYF.

The chain links TRBV5-1 to TRBJ2-5; 9 bases are a match to TRBD1. J lost 3 bases, V lost 4 bases, and 7 bases had no gene match. CDR1 and CDR2 from the germline V gene are SGHRS and YFSETQ. The CDR3 has 15 residues. Here the CDR3 reads CASSLGTGQEETQYF. DNA of the CDR3: TGCGCCAGCAGCCTAGGGACAGGGCAAGAAGAGACCCAGTACTTC. Looking up the rest from reference TRBV5-1 and TRBJ2-5 gives the full variable domain: KAGVTQTPRYLIKTRGQQVTLSCSPISGHRSVSWYQQTPGQGLQFLFEYFSETQRNKGNFPGRFSGRQFSNSRSEMNVSTLELGDSALYLCASSLGTGQEETQYFGPGTRLLVL.

This clone came up once. The chain employs TRBV19 and TRBJ2-1; maybe TRBD2 (7 bases). V lost 7 bases to trimming and J lost 8 bases, with 24 bases between them. CDR1 and CDR2 (germline): LNHDA, SQIVND (reference sequence). This CDR3 has 16 amino acids. CDR3 in DNA: TGTGCCAGTAATAGGGGGGGGAGTACTCTTCTCCATGAGCAGTTCTTC. Protein product: CASNRGGSTLLHEQFF.

V usage is TRBV10-3 and J usage is TRBJ1-2; 9 bases map to TRBD1. Germline V CDR1 and CDR2: ENHRY, SYGVKD. The CDR3 spans 16 residues. J was trimmed by 2 bases and V by 11 bases; bases with no gene match: 15. CDR3 sequence reads: CAATPGQGNSNYGYTF. In DNA form, the CDR3 reads TGTGCCGCCACTCCGGGACAGGGAAACTCGAACTATGGCTACACCTTC.

This CDR3 is CASSYLPGNKEAFF. The DNA of the CDR3 is TGTGCCAGCAGTTACCTCCCAGGGAATAAAGAAGCTTTCTTT. The chain carries TRBV6-2 or TRBV6-3 and TRBJ1-1, with TRBD1 as a possible D gene (5 bases). The CDR3 has 14 residues. CDR1 is MNHEY, CDR2 SVGEGT, per germline. Trimming shortened V by 2 bases and J by 8 bases, and 15 bases separated the two germline ends.

The chain uses TRBV9 and TRBJ2-3, with 10 bases that match TRBD2. Trimming took 4 bases from V and 5 from J; bases not matched to a gene: 13. Germline-derived CDR1 and CDR2 are SGDLS and YYNGEE. The CDR3 loop spans 17 amino acids. The CDR3 loop is CASSPWTSGLGGDTQYF. The CDR3 coding sequence is TGTGCCAGCAGCCCATGGACTAGCGGTTTGGGAGGAGATACGCAGTATTTT. The complete variable domain, with remaining parts taken from reference TRBV9 and TRBJ2-3, reads DSGVTQTPKHLITATGQRVTLRCSPRSGDLSVYWYQQSLDQGLQFLIQYYNGEERAKGNILERFSAQQFPDLHSELNLSSLELGDSALYFCASSPWTSGLGGDTQYFGPGTRLTVL.

The chain employs TRBV19 and TRBJ1-1; unclear D gene. The CDR3 runs to 15 residues. The V and J ends lost 1 base and 0 bases respectively, with 9 bases between them. Germline values: CDR1 LNHDA, CDR2 SQIVND (reference sequence). The DNA for the CDR3 is TGTGCCAGTAGTATAGCTAACTCCCTGAACACTGAAGCTTTCTTT. Its translation is CASSIANSLNTEAFF.

This chain joins TRBV19 and TRBJ1-4; D is possibly TRBD1 (5 bases). CDR1 and CDR2 from the germline V gene are LNHDA and SQIVND (reference sequence). CDR3 length: 16 residues. The V end lost 3 bases, the J end lost 3 bases, and 14 bases lay between the germline ends. The CDR3 region is CASSISGRVPNEKLFF. CDR3 nucleotides: TGTGCCAGTAGTATTTCGGGCAGGGTCCCTAATGAAAAACTGTTTTTT.

This clone occurred once. The chain uses TRBV27 and TRBJ1-4, with 10 bases aligning to TRBD1. Germline trimming cut 6 bases from V and 8 bases from J; bases unmatched to any gene: 6. Germline CDR1 reads MNHEY; CDR2 reads SMNVEV (reference sequence). The CDR3 has 14 amino acids. The CDR3 DNA reads TGTGCCAGCAGACCCCGACAGGGGGCGGAAAAACTGTTTTTT. Translating it yields CASRPRQGAEKLFF.

Regarding this clone: Additional DNA sequences in this sample encode the identical CDR3. J is TRBJ1-1 and V is TRBV7-2; 7 nucleotides match TRBD1. Per germline, CDR1 SGHTA and CDR2 FQGNSA. Trimming at V came to 4 bases and at J to 5 bases, leaving 4 bases not matched to a gene. This CDR3 has 13 residues. The CDR3 protein is CASSSTGRTEAFF. CDR3 nucleotide sequence: TGTGCCAGCAGCTCGACAGGGAGGACTGAAGCTTTCTTT.

This clone was observed a few times. The CDR3 protein is CASNPGTSQQETQYF. For the CDR3, the DNA is TGTGCCAGCAACCCGGGTACTAGTCAACAAGAGACCCAGTACTTC. The chain carries TRBV7-2 and TRBJ2-5; TRBD2 might be the D (5 bases). This CDR3 is 15 amino acids long. V was shortened by 7 bases and J by 2 bases, with 17 bases between the two germline ends. Germline CDR1 SGHTA, CDR2 FQGNSA.

This chain links TRBV9 with TRBJ2-7, with a possible D match to TRBD1 (5 bases). The CDR3 runs to 13 residues. Germline values: CDR1 SGDLS, CDR2 YYNGEE. V was cut by 0 bases and J by 3 bases, with 7 bases left in between. The CDR3 here is CASSVDQGYEQYF. The CDR3 nucleotides read TGTGCCAGCAGCGTAGACCAGGGCTACGAGCAGTACTTC.

V usage is TRBV6-1 and J usage is TRBJ1-1; possible D gene TRBD1, 5 bases. V shed 3 bases and J shed 3 bases, with 8 bases lying between them. In germline, CDR1 is MNHNS, CDR2 SASEGT. The CDR3 extends over 13 amino acids. DNA of the CDR3: TGTGCCAGCAGTGACAGGGTGGACACTGAAGCTTTCTTT. Translating it yields CASSDRVDTEAFF.

This clone has more than one count but fewer than ten. V usage is TRBV7-3 and J usage is TRBJ1-1, with no clear D. The CDR3 spans 13 residues. Trimming removed 5 bases from V and 1 base from J, with 8 bases in between. Germline V gene sequence: CDR1 SGHTA, CDR2 FQGTGA. For the CDR3, the DNA is TGTGCCAGCAGCCCCACACCGAACACTGAAGCTTTCTTT. This codes for CASSPTPNTEAFF.

The chain combines TRBV5-4 with TRBJ1-2; weak D call: TRBD1 (6 bases). Germline V gene lookup returns CDR1 SGHNT and CDR2 YYREEE (reference sequence). The CDR3 has 15 amino acids. V was trimmed by 5 bases and J by 0 bases, leaving 14 bases between them. The CDR3 nucleotides are TGTGCCAGCAGGGCAGGGGTCGAAACTAACTATGGCTACACCTTC. This translates into CASRAGVETNYGYTF.

The V call is TRBV6-2 or TRBV6-3, the J call TRBJ1-2; 8 bases line up with TRBD1. This CDR3 has 15 residues. CDR1 is MNHEY and CDR2 is SVGEGT in the germline V gene. V was clipped by 5 bases and J by 5 bases; unmatched bases: 10. Here the CDR3 DNA reads TGTGCCAGCAGTCGATCAGGGGGCCGGTCGTATGGCTACACCTTC. Protein: CASSRSGGRSYGYTF.